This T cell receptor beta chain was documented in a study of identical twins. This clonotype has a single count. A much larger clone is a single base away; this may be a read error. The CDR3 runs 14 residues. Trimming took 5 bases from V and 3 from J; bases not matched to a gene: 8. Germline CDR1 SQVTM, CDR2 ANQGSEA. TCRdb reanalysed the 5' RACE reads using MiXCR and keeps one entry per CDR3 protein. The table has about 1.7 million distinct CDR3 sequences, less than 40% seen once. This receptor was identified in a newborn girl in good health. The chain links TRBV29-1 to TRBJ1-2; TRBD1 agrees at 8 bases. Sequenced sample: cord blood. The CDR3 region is CSVWTTGEDYGYTF. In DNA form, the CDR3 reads TGCAGCGTTTGGACGACAGGGGAGGACTATGGCTACACCTTC.